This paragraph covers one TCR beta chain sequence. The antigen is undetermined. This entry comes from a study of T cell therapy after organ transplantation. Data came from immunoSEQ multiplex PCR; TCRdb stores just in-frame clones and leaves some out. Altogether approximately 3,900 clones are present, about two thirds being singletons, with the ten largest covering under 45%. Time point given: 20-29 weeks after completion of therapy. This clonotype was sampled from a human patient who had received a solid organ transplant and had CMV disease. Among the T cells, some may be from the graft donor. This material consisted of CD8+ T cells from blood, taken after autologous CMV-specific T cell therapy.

The CDR3 spells CASSQGKFSYEQYF. The CDR3 bases are TGTGCCAGCAGCCAAGGGAAGTTCTCCTACGAGCAGTACTTC. V and J are TRBV5-6 and TRBJ2-7; D call uncertain. The CDR3 extends over 14 amino acids. The germline CDR1 and CDR2 sequences are SGHDT and YYEEEE. Deletions cut 4 bases from V and 0 bases from J, with 11 bases between.